This T cell receptor (beta chain) was captured by sequencing in a study of blood T cell repertoires in COVID-19. Participants' own reports of clinical history determined their cohort assignment. Among Cohort 3 donors, those recovered had two negative PCRs, clearance, or symptom resolution. The CDR3 length is 13 residues. The V gene's germline CDR1 is MNHEY and CDR2 SMNVEV (reference sequence). The V end lost 3 bases, the J end lost 1 base, and 6 bases lay between the germline ends. In the original workflow: Nucleated cell number was recorded as an estimate derived from reference gene primer amplification. The protocol was immunoSEQ multiplex PCR, while the TCRdb copy is restricted to in-frame clones and leaves out a portion. That table furnishes V, J and clone size, whereas the DNA furnished D and trimming. The profile shows roughly 220,000 clones, about 88% of them singletons.

The sequencing sample was made of PBMCs or T cells enriched from blood (not recorded which). The gene calls are TRBV27 and TRBJ1-1; possibly TRBD1 for D (5 bases). The TCR was taken from a woman between 25 and 40 years old who had recovered from COVID-19. The CDR3 loop is CASSLGGNTEAFF. The CDR3 region has the DNA TGTGCCAGCAGTTTGGGGGGGAACACTGAAGCTTTCTTT.